Described below is a single TCR beta chain sequence and its context. Its antigen is unknown. Libraries were prepared through the immunoSEQ multiplex PCR assay. A mixture of 60 forward primers for TCR Vbeta segments and 13 reverse primers for TCR Jbeta segments was used in the multiplex PCR. Amplification of the CDR3 region of rearranged TCR beta genes was performed with a multiplex PCR assay on genomic DNA. The amplified TCR beta libraries were sequenced on the Illumina HiSeq System as 87-base-pair reads. The paper's data handling went like this. A later analysis tallied roughly 80 million unique TCR beta chains across the 666 repertoires, and about 10 million of those chains were shared by two or more donors. Raw reads were error-corrected and collapsed into unique sequences with a nearest-neighbor algorithm that merged closely related sequences to remove PCR and sequencing errors. Alignment of CDR3 sequences to IMGT reference sequences was used to assign V, D and J gene segments. Each retained sequence needed at least a six-nucleotide match to both a V gene segment and a J gene segment. A rearrangement was called productive if the CDR3 had no stop codons and remained in frame with V and J, and every other rearrangement was called non-productive. CDR3 was defined according to IMGT convention as the region running from the second conserved V-encoded cysteine to the conserved J-encoded phenylalanine. In an earlier analysis of around 570 of the donors, sequences lacking an unambiguous match to a single V gene segment were excluded. An earlier analysis of around 600 of the donors classified V segments as functional when productive rearrangements were above 56.7% and as segregating when the standard deviation between donors was above 5%. A statistical classification framework was built to diagnose cytomegalovirus status from the catalog of TCR beta chain sequences. V and J gene assignment, in a later analysis, came from comparing TCR nucleotide sequences with IMGT/GENE-DB human TR gene sequences. The TCRdist pipeline was used in a later analysis to assign CDR3 sequences and most-parsimonious VDJ recombination scenarios. In a later analysis, each TCR beta chain was defined by its CDR3 amino acid sequence together with its V-gene family, and reads lacking a unique V-gene family were excluded. To address suspected cross-contamination and a sequencing artifact, a later analysis removed roughly 580 highly shared, low-generation-probability nucleotide sequences. For each public chain, a later analysis derived a clonal expansion index from normalized ranks of inferred template counts within each repertoire. Generation probabilities in a later analysis came from a VDJ recombination model fitted to out-of-frame rearrangements, and those results were checked against IGoR. A later analysis scored TCR-TCR, TCR-HLA and TCR-CMV co-occurrence with hypergeometric tests, applying a repertoire-size bias correction to TCR pairs. In a later analysis, false discovery rates were estimated by permuting HLA or CMV assignments 20 times. A later analysis grouped co-occurring TCRs with DBSCAN, adding TCRdist sequence similarity when clustering within HLA-allele-positive subsets. Repertoires with fewer than 30,000 or more than 120,000 public chains were left out of co-occurrence clustering, as were a handful of repertoires with anomalous nucleotide sharing. Not all clones reach the TCRdb copy of this immuneACCESS table, which keeps in-frame sequences only. Checked studies attribute under half of the gap to unresolved V genes and leave the rest unexplained. V and J calls and clone size come straight from that table; D and trimming were deduced from the DNA. The data table for this sample lists roughly 120,000 clones. The top ten clonotypes cover roughly 0.94% of the sample.

This record belongs to a study of cytomegalovirus exposure and HLA in healthy donors (dated by TCRdb to about 2017). Context from the whole study: According to an earlier analysis of 587 of the donors, 150 million to 200 million T cells yielded over 100 million unique TCR beta sequences and 276 Gb of sequence data. An early release that covered several hundred HLA-typed donors contained around 300 gigabases of sequencing data and 85 million to 100 million unique TCR sequences. Among the approximately 420 genotyped donors, under 90% belonged to the genetic ancestry cluster associated with self-reported Caucasian donors. The aim of the study was to test whether cataloging public T cell receptors could identify signatures of past pathogen exposure. The T cell repertoires of about 700 subjects were profiled by immunosequencing and related to cytomegalovirus serostatus. A separate validation cohort of more than 100 different subjects was used in addition to the 666-subject first cohort. High-throughput TCR immunosequencing, statistical association of individual TCRs with disease status, and machine learning were combined to predict cytomegalovirus infection status. In a later analysis, previously published TCR beta repertoires from 666 donors were re-analyzed and high-resolution HLA genotyping was added so that TCR occurrence patterns could be studied. In the later analysis, no new phenotypic data were used to find candidate immune exposures; instead, reliance was placed on TCR beta sequences and their occurrence across donors. An earlier analysis of about 620 of the donors applied high-throughput TCR beta sequencing to assess whether each TCR beta V gene segment acted as functional or pseudogenic. Alongside the repertoire data, information on donor age, sex, ethnicity and CMV serostatus was compiled. Genome-wide SNP genotypes for about 65% of the 666 donors were used in a later genetic analysis, which treated that subset as a discovery cohort. Every discovery cohort repertoire had been produced on one sequencing platform. Class I and class II HLA loci were covered by the typing at four-digit resolution. Typing coverage differed by locus: A, B, C, DRB1 and DQB1 were typed in roughly 629-630 donors, DQA1 in about 550, DPA1 in around 610, and DPB1 in roughly 450. Because of strong linkage in the cohort, five DR-DQ haplotypes were treated as single units for association and clustering. Among roughly 400 genotyped donors of the cohort, an average of around 220,000 unique TCR beta nucleotide sequences was sequenced per donor, of which about 19% were non-productive.

Overall results and qualifications from the work: Linkage disequilibrium might explain the correlated functional status among segregating V segments, but an unknown experimental factor could not be ruled out. Because HLA typing was unavailable for some donors at each locus, only the typed subset was used in association tests. In a later genetic analysis, a missense DCLRE1C variant was associated with V-gene and J-gene trimming of TCR beta chains, and the association was replicated in an independent cohort. Cytomegalovirus status was reported to be diagnosed by the classifier with high specificity and sensitivity in both the original and validation cohorts. Across donors, most TCR sequences were observed very rarely, whereas some public TCRs were present in many individuals. The 87-base-pair reads could not distinguish some IMGT-functional V segments, including TRBV6-2 and TRBV6-3, so those segments were excluded. Broadly in line with IMGT annotations, most TCR beta V segments showed up in productive rearrangements about 87% or about 30% of the time in an earlier analysis of around 550 of the donors. For the cohort, immune exposure information was limited to CMV serostatus. In a later analysis, several top co-occurrence clusters were reported to appear linked to parvovirus B19, influenza, CMV and Epstein-Barr virus. In a later analysis, the rate of TCR association differed among HLA loci, with DRB1 alleles having the most associated TCRs and HLA-C alleles having the fewest. In vitro tests confirmed that a few of the cytomegalovirus-associated TCR beta chains recognize cytomegalovirus antigens. Compared with equally common non-associated chains, HLA-associated TCR beta chains in a later analysis were more clonally expanded and had lower generation probabilities. Because counts were too low, under 20 rarely observed V segments, including chromosome 9 orphons, were left out of the earlier analysis of approximately 580 of the donors. A cluster of highly shared sequence variants was judged likely to represent a technical artifact of the sequencing pipeline. A later genetic analysis reported fewer N-insertions in productive TCRs among donors in an Asian-associated ancestry cluster than the roughly 700-donor mean. When HLA alleles, especially DR and DQ, strongly co-occurred, attributing TCR associations to individual alleles was difficult. The presence/absence analyses assumed that sequencing depth was roughly uniform across donors, and that assumption may not be true. At a false discovery rate of 0.05, a later analysis linked some 17,000 TCR beta sequences to specific HLA alleles. It was suggested by the authors that the approach could potentially be generalized to other disease states and immunological phenotypes. A total of 150 or so TCR beta chains were listed by the study as associated with cytomegalovirus. According to a later analysis, most CMV-associated TCR beta chains appeared to be HLA-restricted, and the HLA associations seemed to be driven largely by CMV exposure. A further reported finding was that TCR beta sequences accurately predicted the HLA-A and HLA-B alleles for most subjects in the first cohort. Only TCR beta chains were sequenced in this cohort, and the absence of alpha or paired-chain data limited detectable features.

In total, about 650 healthy bone marrow donors made up the cohort. At the time of sampling, every cohort member was nominally healthy, though immune exposures that went unrecorded were likely present. The donor tested CMV seronegative, placing the donor among the 300 to 400 seronegative members of the cohort. Each donor provided a peripheral blood sample, and peripheral blood mononuclear cells were used for TCR beta sequencing. Genomic DNA was extracted from the blood cell samples with the Qiagen DNeasy Blood Extraction Kit. The germline V and J ends show losses of 8 bases and 0 bases respectively, and no gene match explains 10 bases of the junction. From a lookup of the germline V gene (reference sequence), CDR1 and CDR2 are MNHNY and SVGAGI. Reading from cysteine to phenylalanine, the CDR3 counts 16 amino acids. The retained sequence is limited to the CDR3, 48 bases, with the frame set at the first base.

Sequencing input: PBMCs. The chain links TRBV6-6 with TRBJ2-7, with 10 central nucleotides matching TRBD2. This receptor was taken from a man between 18 and 35 years old in good health and CMV-seronegative. The base sequence is TGTGCCAGCGGAGAACTAGCGGGGATCCCCTCCTACGAGCAGTACTTC. It translates as CASGELAGIPSYEQYF.